This TCR beta chain was identified during a study of CD8 T cells in Susac syndrome. Germline V gene data show CDR1 as SNHLY and CDR2 as FYNNEI. V lost 3 bases to trimming and J lost 5 bases; unmatched junction nucleotides: 15. This CDR3 spans 18 amino acids. Reverse transcription used roughly 0.5 to 1 ug RNA and random hexamers. TCRdb reanalysed the immunoSEQ multiplex PCR reads using MiXCR and keeps one entry per CDR3 protein. The sample consists of some 130,000 distinct CDR3 sequences, 95% of them appearing once. Study-wide results and limits: CD8+ clones in Susac expanded most in TEMRA cells and active patients.

Turning to this clonotype: What it recognizes is unknown.

The source is a human donor with Susac syndrome. The sequenced sample was CD8+ T cells from PBMCs. The rearrangement uses TRBV2 and TRBJ2-3, with 9 positions matching TRBD2. In DNA, the CDR3 is TGTGCCAGCAGTGACGACGTGGCCCTTAGCGGGAGCGGAGATACGCAGTATTTT. The encoded protein is CASSDDVALSGSGDTQYF.